The 25 T cell receptor beta chains presented below share a single source sample, sequenced in a study of Graves' ophthalmopathy and Graves' hyperthyroidism. RNA transcripts provided the template for amplifying TCR beta CDR3 regions. First-round RT-PCR relied on HTBI primers, and a second-round multiplex PCR came next. TCRdb redid the calling of the multiplex PCR reads with MiXCR, one entry per CDR3 protein. The sample gives hundreds of thousands of distinct CDR3 sequences, roughly 39% of which show up once; more than 2.5% is in the top ten. The source material was peripheral blood. The receptor source for this set is an adult man with Graves' ophthalmopathy.

The chain joins TRBV4-3 to TRBJ2-7, with D unresolved. The CDR3 is 15 residues long. V gave up 0 bases and J gave up 5 bases, with 14 bases separating them. Per the germline V gene, CDR1 is LGHNA and CDR2 is YSLEER. CDR3 region: CASSQEYTVPHEQYF. CDR3 nucleotides: TGCGCCAGCAGCCAAGAGTATACAGTTCCACACGAGCAGTACTTC.

The chain combines TRBV29-1 with TRBJ2-5, with D possibly being TRBD1 or TRBD2 (5 bases each). Germline CDR1 reads SQVTM; CDR2 reads ANQGSEA. There are 11 residues in the CDR3. V gave up 7 bases and J gave up 4 bases, with 10 bases separating them. CDR3 protein: CSGGEGETQYF. The DNA for the CDR3 is TGCAGCGGAGGGGAAGGAGAGACCCAGTACTTC.

This clonotype was counted many times. This rearrangement joins TRBV5-1 to TRBJ2-5, with D possibly matching TRBD2 (5 bases). This CDR3 spans 14 amino acids. Germline-derived CDR1 and CDR2 are SGHRS and YFSETQ. The germline V and J ends were trimmed by 4 bases and 7 bases, with 17 bases remaining between them. The CDR3 loop is CASSTNLAIATQYF. The CDR3, as DNA: TGCGCCAGCAGCACTAACCTAGCAATTGCGACCCAGTACTTC.

For this clonotype: Germline is not matched at one junction end, which may reflect a read error. The gene calls are TRBV4-1 and TRBJ2-2, with D perhaps TRBD1 or TRBD2 (5 bases each). Germline V CDR1 and CDR2: MGHRA, YSYEKL. The CDR3 runs to 13 residues. For the CDR3, the DNA is TGTGCCAGCGAGGGACGAACAAGGGGGGAGCTGTTTTTT. Its translation: CASEGRTRGELFF.

Note on this clonotype: No conserved phenylalanine or tryptophan is present at the end of the CDR3, so a read error is the likely explanation. The rearrangement links TRBV7-3 to TRBJ1-1; D remains ambiguous. Trimming took 3 bases from V and 1 from J, leaving 6 bases between them. This CDR3 has 13 residues. Germline V gene data show CDR1 as SGHTA and CDR2 as FQGTGA. The CDR3 bases are TGTGCCAGCAGCTTGACTACGAACACTGAAGCTTTCCTT. Translated, it gives CASSLTTNTEAFL.

Many counts were recorded for this clonotype. CDR3 amino acids: CASSAWDREAEKLFF. As DNA, the CDR3 is TGTGCCAGCAGCGCGTGGGACAGGGAGGCTGAAAAACTGTTTTTT. The chain employs TRBV7-9 and TRBJ1-4, with 9 bases aligning to TRBD1. V lost 5 bases and J lost 7; bases outside the gene matches: 8. CDR1 SEHNR and CDR2 FQNEAQ come from the germline V gene (reference sequence). This CDR3 is built from 15 residues.

As concerns this clonotype: This may come from a read error, since a much larger clone is one base off. The V and J genes are TRBV12-5 and TRBJ1-2, with D uncertain. CDR1 and CDR2 from the germline V gene are LGHNT and FRNRAP. The length of the CDR3 is 12 residues. CDR3 loop: CASGFNSRGHTF. CDR3 nucleotide sequence: TGTGCTAGTGGTTTTAACAGTCGTGGCCACACCTTC.

This clonotype was found many times. The chain uses TRBV19 and TRBJ1-6; D gene ambiguous. This CDR3 has 14 amino acids. V lost 6 bases, J lost 0 bases, and 6 bases lay in between. Germline CDR1 reads LNHDA; CDR2 reads SQIVND (reference sequence). CDR3 nucleotide sequence: TGTGCCAGTAGCTGGGACTCCTATAATTCACCCCTCCACTTT. It codes for CASSWDSYNSPLHF. Based on the CDR3 plus reference TRBV19 and TRBJ1-6, the full variable domain is DGGITQSPKYLFRKEGQNVTLSCEQNLNHDAMYWYRQDPGQGLRLIYYSQIVNDFQKGDIAEGYSVSREKKESFPLTVTSAQKNPTAFYLCASSWDSYNSPLHFGNGTRLTVT.

At least ten counts were recorded for this clonotype. V is TRBV7-9 and J is TRBJ1-1, with a possible D match to TRBD1 (6 bases). CDR3 length equals 16 residues. Per germline, CDR1 SEHNR and CDR2 FQNEAQ (reference sequence). The V end lost 1 base, the J end lost 6 bases, and 18 bases lay between the germline ends. The CDR3 loop is CASSLGTAWRIAEAFF. CDR3 nucleotide sequence: TGTGCCAGCAGCTTAGGGACAGCGTGGAGGATCGCTGAAGCTTTCTTT.

This clonotype was observed many times. The CDR3 here is CASSDRKGAFQPQHF. The CDR3, as DNA: TGTGCCAGCAGTGACCGAAAAGGAGCGTTTCAGCCCCAGCATTTT. The chain combines TRBV6-1 with TRBJ1-5; no clear D. This CDR3 has 15 residues. CDR1 is MNHNS, CDR2 SASEGT, per germline. V lost 3 bases and J lost 6, with 15 bases in between.

This clonotype was counted at least ten times. This rearrangement joins TRBV7-9 to TRBJ2-2; D remains ambiguous. The V end lost 3 bases, the J end lost 0 bases, and 14 bases lay between the germline ends. The germline gives CDR1 SEHNR, CDR2 FQNEAQ (reference sequence). The CDR3 is 17 amino acids. The CDR3 DNA follows: TGTGCCAGCAGCTTGAGATTCCCGGCCCCGAACACCGGGGAGCTGTTTTTT. It specifies CASSLRFPAPNTGELFF.

This clonotype was detected ten times or more. This sequence joins TRBV12-3 or TRBV12-4 and TRBJ1-6; no firm D call. This CDR3 contains 13 residues. V was pared by 6 bases and J by 6 bases, with 9 bases between. The CDR3 DNA reads TGTGCCAGCAGCCGACGGGGTAATTCACCCCTCCACTTT. It translates to CASSRRGNSPLHF.

This chain links TRBV20-1 with TRBJ2-7; D may be TRBD2 (5 bases). The CDR3 extends over 14 amino acids. CDR1 is DFQATT and CDR2 is SNEGSKA in the germline V gene (reference sequence). V was pared by 0 bases and J by 5 bases, with 14 bases between. CDR3 in amino acids: CSARDLRGSNEQYF. In DNA form, the CDR3 reads TGCAGTGCTAGAGATCTAAGAGGGTCTAACGAGCAGTACTTC.

For the CDR3, the DNA is TGTGCCAGCAGACCCCGGACAGGGGTTAACTATGGCTACACCTTC. Its translation: CASRPRTGVNYGYTF. The V call is TRBV24-1, the J call TRBJ1-2; 9 bases line up with TRBD1. Per the germline V gene, CDR1 is KGHDR and CDR2 is SFDVKD. The ends lost 11 bases at V and 1 base at J; junction bases unmatched: 10. The CDR3 spans 15 residues.

This clonotype was detected ten times or more. The chain employs TRBV24-1 and TRBJ1-5; D gene uncertain. This CDR3 has 13 amino acids. V shed 6 bases and J shed 2 bases, with 7 bases lying between them. CDR1 KGHDR and CDR2 SFDVKD come from the germline V gene. CDR3: CATSSGGNQPQHF. The CDR3 DNA reads as TGTGCCACCAGTTCCGGGGGCAATCAGCCCCAGCATTTT.

There are many counts of this clonotype. The genes are TRBV6-4 and TRBJ2-5, with no clear D. V was cut by 8 bases and J by 1 base, with 11 bases left in between. CDR1 and CDR2 (germline): MRHNA, SNTAGT. This CDR3 region has 13 residues. The CDR3: CASDPGSQETQYF. CDR3 DNA: TGTGCCAGCGACCCTGGGTCCCAAGAGACCCAGTACTTC.

A few counts support this clonotype. This rearrangement joins TRBV10-3 to TRBJ2-7; D might be TRBD1 (6 bases). Germline-derived CDR1 and CDR2 are ENHRY and SYGVKD. With 10 bases removed from V and 0 bases from J, the gap between germline ends came to 13 bases. This CDR3 is 13 amino acids long. The CDR3 protein is CASIRDTSYEQYF. CDR3 nucleotide sequence: TGTGCCAGTATCCGGGACACCTCCTACGAGCAGTACTTC.

This clonotype has ten or more counts. This chain joins TRBV7-9 and TRBJ2-5; 11 nucleotides match TRBD2. In germline, CDR1 is SEHNR, CDR2 FQNEAQ (reference sequence). The CDR3 covers 15 residues. Trimming took 4 bases from V and 4 from J; bases not matched to a gene: 5. The CDR3 sequence is CASSSLAGGGETQYF. In nucleotides, the CDR3 is TGTGCCAGCAGCTCTCTAGCGGGAGGAGGAGAGACCCAGTACTTC.

This clonotype has a count of ten or more. This chain uses TRBV24-1 with TRBJ2-2; 8 nucleotides match TRBD1. The CDR3 extends over 18 amino acids. The V gene end was trimmed by 4 bases and the J gene end by 2 bases; junction bases not matched to a gene: 11. Germline CDR1 KGHDR, CDR2 SFDVKD. The CDR3 loop reads CATSDLPGQDTNTGELFF. DNA for the CDR3: TGTGCCACCAGTGACTTACCGGGACAGGACACTAACACCGGGGAGCTGTTTTTT.

Ten or more counts support this clonotype. The gene calls are TRBV10-3 and TRBJ1-2, with 9 nucleotides matching TRBD1. The CDR3 is made up of 13 amino acids. Germline V gene sequence: CDR1 ENHRY, CDR2 SYGVKD. V lost 6 bases to trimming and J lost 6 bases; unmatched junction nucleotides: 5. The DNA for the CDR3 is TGTGCCATCAGGGAGGACAGGGGAGATGGCTACACCTTC. It encodes CAIREDRGDGYTF.

In this sample, this clonotype turned up many times. This chain connects TRBV7-8 to TRBJ1-4, with 10 bases identical to TRBD1. CDR3 length: 14 residues. Germline trimming cut 7 bases from V and 8 bases from J; bases unmatched to any gene: 7. The germline CDR1 and CDR2 sequences are SGHVS and FQNEAQ. Here the CDR3 reads CASIWTGGGEKLFF. The CDR3 region has the DNA TGTGCCAGCATCTGGACAGGGGGAGGCGAAAAACTGTTTTTT.

This clonotype was picked up many times. The genes are TRBV9 and TRBJ1-1; 10 positions match TRBD1. The CDR3 spans 15 residues. The germline V gene encodes CDR1 SGDLS and CDR2 YYNGEE. Trimming took 0 bases from V and 3 from J; bases not matched to a gene: 2. DNA of the CDR3: TGTGCCAGCAGCGTAGCAGGACAGGGGGACACTGAAGCTTTCTTT. It translates to CASSVAGQGDTEAFF.

This clonotype turned up a few times. This chain uses TRBV9 with TRBJ1-2; 7 bases line up with TRBD1. V shed 4 bases, J shed 0 bases, and the junction held 9 bases outside the gene matches. There are 16 residues in the CDR3. Germline-derived CDR1 and CDR2 are SGDLS and YYNGEE. The DNA for the CDR3 is TGTGCCAGCAGCCCCATGATCGGGACAGCTAACTATGGCTACACCTTC. Protein: CASSPMIGTANYGYTF.

V usage is TRBV6-5 and J usage is TRBJ2-7, with 11 nucleotides matching TRBD1. The trim removed 6 bases at V and 5 bases at J, leaving 9 bases unmatched. The CDR3 loop spans 15 amino acids. Germline assignment: CDR1 MNHEY and CDR2 SVGAGI. DNA of the CDR3: TGTGCCAGCAGCCCCCGGGACAGGGGGTTCAACGAGCAGTACTTC. Translated, it gives CASSPRDRGFNEQYF.

There are a few counts of this clonotype. The rearrangement links TRBV14 to TRBJ2-7; a weak D match, TRBD2 (7 bases). The CDR3 has 16 amino acids. Per the germline V gene, CDR1 is SGHDN and CDR2 is FVKESK. The ends were cut back, 4 bases at V and 3 bases at J, with 19 bases in the middle. Here the CDR3 DNA reads TGTGCCAGCAGCCCCCATGGGGGGGGGGCCCTCTACGAGCAGTACTTC. It encodes CASSPHGGGALYEQYF. The full variable domain, with the rest looked up from reference TRBV14 and TRBJ2-7, is EAGVTQFPSHSVIEKGQTVTLRCDPISGHDNLYWYRRVMGKEIKFLLHFVKESKQDESGMPNNRFLAERTGGTYSTLKVQPAELEDSGVYFCASSPHGGGALYEQYFGPGTRLTVT.